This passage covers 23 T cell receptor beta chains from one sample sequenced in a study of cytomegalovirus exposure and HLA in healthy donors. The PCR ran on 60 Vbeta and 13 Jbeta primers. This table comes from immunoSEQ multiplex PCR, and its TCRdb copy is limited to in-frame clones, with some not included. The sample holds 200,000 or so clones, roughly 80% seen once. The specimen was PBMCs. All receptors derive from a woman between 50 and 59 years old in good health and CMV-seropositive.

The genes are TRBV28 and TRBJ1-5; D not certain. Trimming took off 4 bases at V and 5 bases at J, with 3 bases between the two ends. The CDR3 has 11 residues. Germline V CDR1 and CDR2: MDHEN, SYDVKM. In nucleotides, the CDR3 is TGTGCCAGCAGTTCAGATCAGCCCCAGCATTTT. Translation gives CASSSDQPQHF.

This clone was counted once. The CDR3 DNA reads TGTGCCAGCAGCCCTCGGGACAGCCTGAGCTCCTACGAGCAGTACTTC. It is translated as CASSPRDSLSSYEQYF. This chain links TRBV5-4 with TRBJ2-7, with 7 bases identical to TRBD1. The V and J ends lost 4 bases and 0 bases, in that order; junction bases with no gene match: 10. The CDR3 runs 16 residues. CDR1 is SGHNT, CDR2 YYREEE, per germline (reference sequence).

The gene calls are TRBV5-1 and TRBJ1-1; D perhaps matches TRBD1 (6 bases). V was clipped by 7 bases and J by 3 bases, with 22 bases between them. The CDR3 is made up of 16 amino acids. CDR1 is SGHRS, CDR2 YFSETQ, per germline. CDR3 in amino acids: CASYPTGNPSDTEAFF. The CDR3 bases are TGCGCCAGCTATCCCACAGGGAATCCCTCGGACACTGAAGCTTTCTTT. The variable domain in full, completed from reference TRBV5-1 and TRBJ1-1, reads KAGVTQTPRYLIKTRGQQVTLSCSPISGHRSVSWYQQTPGQGLQFLFEYFSETQRNKGNFPGRFSGRQFSNSRSEMNVSTLELGDSALYLCASYPTGNPSDTEAFFGQGTRLTVV.

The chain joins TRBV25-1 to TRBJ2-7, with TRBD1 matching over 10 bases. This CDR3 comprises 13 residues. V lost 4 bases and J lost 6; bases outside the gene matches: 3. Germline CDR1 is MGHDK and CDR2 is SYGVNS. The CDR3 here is CASSAGQGSEQYF. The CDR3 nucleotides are TGTGCCAGCAGTGCGGGACAGGGGAGCGAGCAGTACTTC.

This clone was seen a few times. In DNA, the CDR3 is TGTGCCAGCAGCTTGAATGGGAGACAGGGGCCCACCGGGGAGCTGTTTTTT. It yields the protein CASSLNGRQGPTGELFF. V is TRBV7-2 and J is TRBJ2-2, with TRBD1 matching over 8 bases. CDR1 is SGHTA, CDR2 FQGNSA, per germline. The trim removed 3 bases at V and 4 bases at J, leaving 10 bases unmatched. This CDR3 is built from 17 residues.

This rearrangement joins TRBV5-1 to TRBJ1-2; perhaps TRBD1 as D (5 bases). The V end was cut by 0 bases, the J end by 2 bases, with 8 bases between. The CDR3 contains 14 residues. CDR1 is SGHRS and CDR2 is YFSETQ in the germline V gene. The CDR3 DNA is TGCGCCAGCAGCTTGGACAGGCCAAACTATGGCTACACCTTC. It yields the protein CASSLDRPNYGYTF.

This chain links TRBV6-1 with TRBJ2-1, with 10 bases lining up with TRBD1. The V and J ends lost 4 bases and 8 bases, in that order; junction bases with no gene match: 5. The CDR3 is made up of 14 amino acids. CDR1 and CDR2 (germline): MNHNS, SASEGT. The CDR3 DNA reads TGTGCCAGCAGTGTCTTGACAGGGGGCGATGAGCAGTTCTTC. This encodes CASSVLTGGDEQFF.

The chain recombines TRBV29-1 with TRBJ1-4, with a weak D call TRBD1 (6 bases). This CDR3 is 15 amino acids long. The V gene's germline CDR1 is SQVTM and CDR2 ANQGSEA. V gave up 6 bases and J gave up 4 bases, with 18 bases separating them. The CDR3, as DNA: TGCAGCGTGGCCACAAGGGACAACCATAATGAAAAACTGTTTTTT. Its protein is CSVATRDNHNEKLFF.

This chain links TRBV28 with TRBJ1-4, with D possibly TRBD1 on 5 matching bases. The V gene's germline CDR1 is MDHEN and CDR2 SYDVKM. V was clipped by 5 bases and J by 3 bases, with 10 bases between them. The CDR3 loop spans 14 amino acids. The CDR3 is CASSLLTANEKLFF. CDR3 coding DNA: TGTGCCAGCAGTCTCCTGACAGCTAATGAAAAACTGTTTTTT.

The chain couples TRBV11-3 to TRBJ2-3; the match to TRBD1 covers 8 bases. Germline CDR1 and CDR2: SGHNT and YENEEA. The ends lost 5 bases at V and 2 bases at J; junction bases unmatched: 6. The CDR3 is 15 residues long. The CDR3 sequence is CASSLGQGDTDTQYF. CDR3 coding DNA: TGTGCCAGCAGCCTCGGACAGGGTGACACAGATACGCAGTATTTT.

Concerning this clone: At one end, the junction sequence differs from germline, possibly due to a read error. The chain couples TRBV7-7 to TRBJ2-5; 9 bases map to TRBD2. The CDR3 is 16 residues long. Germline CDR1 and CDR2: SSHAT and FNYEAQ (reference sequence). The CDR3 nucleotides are TGTGCTAGCAGCCTCCTAGGGAGCGGGGGGTCAGAGACCCAGTACTTC. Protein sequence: CASSLLGSGGSETQYF.

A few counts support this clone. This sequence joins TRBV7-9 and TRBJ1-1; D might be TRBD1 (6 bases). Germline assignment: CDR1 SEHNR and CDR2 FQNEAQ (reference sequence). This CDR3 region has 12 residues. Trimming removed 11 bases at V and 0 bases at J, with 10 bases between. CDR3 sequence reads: CAPDRMNTEAFF. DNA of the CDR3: TGTGCCCCGGACAGAATGAACACTGAAGCTTTCTTT.

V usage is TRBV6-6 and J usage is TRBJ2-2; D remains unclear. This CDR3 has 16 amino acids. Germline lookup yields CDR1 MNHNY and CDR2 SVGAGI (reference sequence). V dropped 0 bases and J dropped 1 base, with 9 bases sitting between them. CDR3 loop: CASSYSVRQNTGELFF. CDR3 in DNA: TGTGCCAGCAGTTACTCGGTGAGACAGAACACCGGGGAGCTGTTTTTT.

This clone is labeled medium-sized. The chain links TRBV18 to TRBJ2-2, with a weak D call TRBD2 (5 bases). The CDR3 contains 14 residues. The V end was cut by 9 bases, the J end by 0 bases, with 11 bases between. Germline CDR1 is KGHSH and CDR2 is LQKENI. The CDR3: CASEGLSNTGELFF. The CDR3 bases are TGTGCCAGTGAGGGATTGTCGAACACCGGGGAGCTGTTTTTT.

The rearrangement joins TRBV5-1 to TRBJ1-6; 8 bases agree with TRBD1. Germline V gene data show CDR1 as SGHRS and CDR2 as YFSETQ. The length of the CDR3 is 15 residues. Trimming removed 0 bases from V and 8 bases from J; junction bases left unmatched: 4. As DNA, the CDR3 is TGCGCCAGCAGCTTGGACGGACAGGGACATTCACCCCTCCACTTT. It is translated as CASSLDGQGHSPLHF.

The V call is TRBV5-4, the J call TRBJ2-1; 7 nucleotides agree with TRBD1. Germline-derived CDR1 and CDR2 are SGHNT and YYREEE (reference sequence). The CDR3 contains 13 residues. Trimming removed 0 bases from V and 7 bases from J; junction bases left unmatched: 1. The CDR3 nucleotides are TGTGCCAGCAGCTTGGTCAGGGGGAATGAGCAGTTCTTC. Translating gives CASSLVRGNEQFF.

The CDR3 region has the DNA TGTGCCAGTAGTGCCCATGAACCCCGGGACGGGGGGGAAAAACTGTTTTTT. Translation: CASSAHEPRDGGEKLFF. The J gene is TRBJ1-4, the V gene TRBV19, with D tentatively TRBD1 (5 bases). V was clipped by 5 bases and J by 8 bases, with 24 bases between them. The CDR3 loop spans 17 amino acids. From germline, CDR1 is LNHDA and CDR2 SQIVND (reference sequence).

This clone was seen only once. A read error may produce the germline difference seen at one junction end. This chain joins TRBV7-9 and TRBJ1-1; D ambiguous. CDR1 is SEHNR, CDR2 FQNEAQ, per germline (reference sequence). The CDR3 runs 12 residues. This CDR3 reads CSSSLREAEAFF. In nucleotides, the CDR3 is TGTTCCAGCAGCTTAAGGGAGGCGGAAGCTTTCTTT.

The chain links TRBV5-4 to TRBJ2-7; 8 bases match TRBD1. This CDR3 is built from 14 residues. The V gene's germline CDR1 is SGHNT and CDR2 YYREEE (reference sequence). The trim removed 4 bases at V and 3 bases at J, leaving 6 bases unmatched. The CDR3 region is CASSQIGTGYEQYF. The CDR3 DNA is TGTGCCAGCAGCCAAATCGGGACAGGCTACGAGCAGTACTTC. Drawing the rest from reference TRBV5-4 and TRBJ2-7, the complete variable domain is ETGVTQSPTHLIKTRGQQVTLRCSSQSGHNTVSWYQQALGQGPQFIFQYYREEENGRGNFPPRFSGLQFPNYSSELNVNALELDDSALYLCASSQIGTGYEQYFGPGTRLTVT.

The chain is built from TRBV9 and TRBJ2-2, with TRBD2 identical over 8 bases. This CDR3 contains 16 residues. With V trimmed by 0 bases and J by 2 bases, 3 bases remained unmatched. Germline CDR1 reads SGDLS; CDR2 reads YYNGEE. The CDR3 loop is CASSVAGGLNTGELFF. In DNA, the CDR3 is TGTGCCAGCAGCGTAGCGGGAGGGCTAAACACCGGGGAGCTGTTTTTT.

CDR3 coding DNA: TGTGCCAGCAGCCCGTACAGGGGGCTGGGCAATCAGCCCCAGCATTTT. As protein: CASSPYRGLGNQPQHF. The rearrangement links TRBV14 to TRBJ1-5, with 9 bases that match TRBD1. Germline CDR1 is SGHDN and CDR2 is FVKESK. V trimming: 4 bases; J trimming: 2 bases; junction bases outside the gene matches: 6. The CDR3 is made up of 16 amino acids.

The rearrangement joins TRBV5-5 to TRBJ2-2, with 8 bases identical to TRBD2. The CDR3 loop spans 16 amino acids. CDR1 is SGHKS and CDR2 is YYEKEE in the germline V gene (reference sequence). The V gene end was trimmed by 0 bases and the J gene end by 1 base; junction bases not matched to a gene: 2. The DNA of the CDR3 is TGTGCCAGCAGCTTGGTCCTAGCGGGGAACACCGGGGAGCTGTTTTTT. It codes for CASSLVLAGNTGELFF.

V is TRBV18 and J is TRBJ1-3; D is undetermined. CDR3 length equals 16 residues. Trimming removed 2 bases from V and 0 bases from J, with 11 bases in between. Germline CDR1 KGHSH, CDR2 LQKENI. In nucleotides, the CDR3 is TGTGCCAGCTCACCAACAGAAACTGTCTCTGGAAACACCATATATTTT. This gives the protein CASSPTETVSGNTIYF.